These 24 T cell receptor beta chains came from one sample sequenced in a study of T cells in Graves' hyperthyroidism and ophthalmopathy. The TCR beta CDR3 regions underwent amplification using RNA transcripts as the source. TCR CDR3 underwent first-round RT-PCR with the HTBI primer set. TCRdb ran MiXCR on the multiplex PCR reads and lists one entry per CDR3 protein. The sample includes about 740,000 distinct CDR3 sequences, about 14% of them seen just once. Sequenced material: blood. The receptors shown here come from a woman in her late teens or twenties with Graves' hyperthyroidism.

The chain uses TRBV4-1 and TRBJ1-3, with D hard to call. The V gene lost 4 bases and the J gene lost 6 bases, with 13 bases spanning the gap. Germline V CDR1 and CDR2: MGHRA, YSYEKL. This CDR3 contains 14 residues. The CDR3 protein is CASSPTSVSNTIYF. CDR3 DNA: TGCGCCAGCAGCCCCACGTCCGTCTCAAACACCATATATTTT.

This clonotype was observed a few times. The rearrangement links TRBV12-3 or TRBV12-4 to TRBJ2-7; D is uncertain. The ends were cut back, 1 base at V and 1 base at J, with 8 bases in the middle. This CDR3 region has 14 residues. This chain's CDR3 is CASSLVAESYEQYF. The DNA of the CDR3 is TGTGCCAGCAGTTTAGTTGCGGAATCCTACGAGCAGTACTTC.

This clonotype has only a few counts. This chain uses TRBV25-1 with TRBJ2-1; 9 nucleotides match TRBD2. This CDR3 has 18 residues. J gave up 6 bases and V 4 bases, and 16 bases lay outside the gene matches. Germline lookup yields CDR1 MGHDK and CDR2 SYGVNS. The CDR3 protein is CASSASSGRARGANEQFF. The CDR3 DNA reads as TGTGCCAGCAGTGCTAGTAGCGGGAGAGCCCGGGGGGCCAATGAGCAGTTCTTC.

Many counts were recorded for this clonotype. The CDR3 DNA is TGCAGTGCTAGGGCCCACAGAGTTGGGGGGAGTGAAGCTTTCTTT. Translated: CSARAHRVGGSEAFF. V gene TRBV20-1 combines with J gene TRBJ1-1, with TRBD1 as a possible D gene (5 bases). Per the germline V gene, CDR1 is DFQATT and CDR2 is SNEGSKA (reference sequence). The V end lost 3 bases, the J end lost 7 bases, and 21 bases lay between the germline ends. This CDR3 is 15 amino acids long.

The gene calls are TRBV4-3 and TRBJ1-6; D call uncertain. The CDR3 is made up of 14 amino acids. Trimming took 0 bases from V and 10 from J, leaving 10 bases between them. Germline V gives CDR1 LGHNA, CDR2 YSLEER. Here the CDR3 reads CASSQDEARSPLHF. The CDR3 coding sequence is TGCGCCAGCAGCCAAGACGAGGCGAGGTCACCCCTCCACTTT.

This clonotype was picked up many times. The V call is TRBV30, the J call TRBJ2-1; D is uncertain. V lost 2 bases and J 2 bases, leaving 7 bases between the germline ends. The CDR3 contains 13 residues. Germline lookup yields CDR1 GTSNPN and CDR2 SVGIG (reference sequence). The CDR3 bases are TGTGCCTGGAGTATGGGCACCTACAATGAGCAGTTCTTC. Translated: CAWSMGTYNEQFF.

This clonotype was picked up a small number of times. The chain recombines TRBV7-8 with TRBJ2-1, with TRBD2 matching over 13 bases. Germline CDR1 is SGHVS and CDR2 is FQNEAQ. V was clipped by 0 bases and J by 9 bases; unmatched bases: 8. The CDR3 loop spans 17 amino acids. The CDR3: CASSLAGTSGVTSEQFF. CDR3 bases: TGTGCCAGCAGCTTAGCCGGGACTAGCGGGGTTACAAGTGAGCAGTTCTTC.

This clonotype was found a few times. The chain couples TRBV29-1 to TRBJ2-1, with 14 positions matching TRBD2. V trimming: 2 bases; J trimming: 9 bases; junction bases outside the gene matches: 6. The CDR3 runs 15 residues. In germline, CDR1 is SQVTM, CDR2 ANQGSEA. The CDR3 sequence is CSVEKTSGRAAEQFF. The CDR3 DNA sequence: TGCAGCGTTGAAAAGACTAGCGGGAGGGCCGCTGAGCAGTTCTTC.

This clonotype was seen repeatedly, ten times or more. Here the CDR3 reads CASSFRRGNTEAFF. The DNA of the CDR3 is TGTGCCAGCAGCTTTCGCAGGGGAAACACTGAAGCTTTCTTT. J is TRBJ1-1 and V is TRBV11-1; possibly TRBD1 for D (6 bases). The CDR3 contains 14 residues. CDR1 and CDR2 from the germline V gene are SGHAT and FQDESV (reference sequence). Trimming left V 3 bases short and J 2 bases short, with 10 bases between.

This clonotype was recorded many times. This chain connects TRBV29-1 to TRBJ2-3, with a possible D match to TRBD2 (6 bases). Trimming removed 7 bases at V and 3 bases at J, with 14 bases between. Germline lookup yields CDR1 SQVTM and CDR2 ANQGSEA. This CDR3 spans 13 amino acids. CDR3 coding DNA: TGCAGCGATCTTAGCGGCACAACAGATACGCAGTATTTT. Residues: CSDLSGTTDTQYF.

V usage is TRBV28 and J usage is TRBJ2-4; the D gene is possibly TRBD2 (5 bases). Germline V CDR1 and CDR2: MDHEN, SYDVKM. This CDR3 contains 17 residues. V gave up 6 bases and J gave up 1 base, with 19 bases separating them. This CDR3 is CASSPSRATQAKNIQYF. In DNA, the CDR3 is TGTGCCAGCAGCCCTAGCCGGGCCACTCAGGCCAAAAACATTCAGTACTTC.

This chain uses TRBV13 with TRBJ2-7; no definite D call. Trimming left V 1 base short and J 4 bases short, with 11 bases between. Germline V gene lookup returns CDR1 PRHDT and CDR2 FYEKMQ (reference sequence). This CDR3 comprises 14 residues. In nucleotides, the CDR3 is TGTGCCAGCAGCTTAGCAGGTCTCCTTTACGAGCAGTACTTC. Translation: CASSLAGLLYEQYF.

There are many counts of this clonotype. The chain couples TRBV7-9 to TRBJ2-3; 9 nucleotides line up with TRBD2. CDR3 length: 15 amino acids. Germline-derived CDR1 and CDR2 are SEHNR and FQNEAQ (reference sequence). After removal of 1 base from V and 6 bases from J, the junction contained 5 bases not matched to a gene. CDR3 amino acids: CASSLVSGRDDTQYF. CDR3 DNA sequence: TGTGCCAGCAGCTTAGTTAGCGGGAGAGACGATACGCAGTATTTT. Filled out from reference TRBV7-9 and TRBJ2-3, the complete variable domain reads DTGVSQNPRHKITKRGQNVTFRCDPISEHNRLYWYRQTLGQGPEFLTYFQNEAQLEKSRLLSDRFSAERPKGSFSTLEIQRTEQGDSAMYLCASSLVSGRDDTQYFGPGTRLTVL.

Comments on this clonotype: The junction does not match germline at one end; this may be a read error. The chain joins TRBV4-1 to TRBJ2-6, with D unresolved. Looked up from germline, CDR1 is MGHRA and CDR2 is YSYEKL. This CDR3 is built from 14 residues. Here the CDR3 DNA reads TGTGCCAGCAGCCAAGGACGGACCTCTAACGTCCTGACTTTC. Encoded protein: CASSQGRTSNVLTF.

The rearrangement joins TRBV20-1 to TRBJ2-5; 7 bases align to TRBD1. V shed 0 bases and J 5 bases; nucleotides not matched to a gene: 9. Germline V lookup: CDR1 DFQATT, CDR2 SNEGSKA (reference sequence). The CDR3 totals 15 residues. CDR3 nucleotide sequence: TGCAGTGCTAGAGATAGTAGGGGGCTGGAGGAGACCCAGTACTTC. Its protein product is CSARDSRGLEETQYF.

The sample holds many counts of this clonotype. The chain is built from TRBV5-6 and TRBJ2-1; D is tentatively TRBD1 or TRBD2 (5 bases each). V shed 4 bases and J shed 5 bases, with 10 bases lying between them. This CDR3 contains 13 residues. The V gene's germline CDR1 is SGHDT and CDR2 YYEEEE. CDR3 in DNA: TGTGCCAGCAGCCCGGGACCCAACAATGAGCAGTTCTTC. Its translation: CASSPGPNNEQFF.

This clonotype was seen more than once but under ten times. This chain joins TRBV19 and TRBJ1-1, with D unresolved. Trimming cost V 5 bases and J 0 bases, with 7 bases left between them. Germline CDR1 LNHDA, CDR2 SQIVND (reference sequence). The CDR3 contains 13 residues. The CDR3 DNA reads as TGTGCCAGTAGTTGGTCTTTGAACACTGAAGCTTTCTTT. Translation: CASSWSLNTEAFF.

This clonotype was recorded a few times. The rearrangement joins TRBV5-8 to TRBJ1-5; 7 positions agree with TRBD1. Trimming at V came to 0 bases and at J to 7 bases, leaving 7 bases not matched to a gene. The CDR3 extends over 15 amino acids. Germline CDR1 is SGHTS and CDR2 is YDEGEE. Written as DNA, the CDR3 is TGTGCCAGCAGCTTGGAAAACAGGGGACGCCAGCCCCAGCATTTT. Protein product: CASSLENRGRQPQHF.

This clonotype came up many times. The CDR3 coding sequence is TGTGCCAGCGGCCGGCGGGAGCCCCAAGAGACCCAGTACTTC. Translated: CASGRREPQETQYF. The chain recombines TRBV11-2 with TRBJ2-5, with 7 positions matching TRBD2. The germline V gene has CDR1 SGHAT and CDR2 FQNNGV. The CDR3 is 14 residues long. Unmatched junction bases numbered 7, after V lost 8 bases and J lost 1 base.

This clonotype was recorded a few times. The gene calls are TRBV9 and TRBJ1-2, with D unresolved. Trimming removed 4 bases from V and 5 bases from J, with 15 bases in between. CDR3 length: 14 amino acids. CDR1 SGDLS and CDR2 YYNGEE come from the germline V gene. CDR3 DNA: TGTGCCAGCAGCCCGAGCGACGGGCTTTATGGCTACACCTTC. Translation: CASSPSDGLYGYTF.

The V call is TRBV27, the J call TRBJ2-7, with unresolved D. V was shortened by 3 bases and J by 5 bases, with 11 bases between the two germline ends. The germline CDR1 and CDR2 sequences are MNHEY and SMNVEV (reference sequence). The CDR3 has 13 residues. The CDR3 spells CASSFSPRNEQYF. DNA for the CDR3: TGTGCCAGCAGTTTTAGCCCCCGGAACGAGCAGTACTTC.

V and J are TRBV20-1 and TRBJ2-7; possibly TRBD2 for D (6 bases). The V and J ends lost 1 base and 2 bases respectively, with 6 bases between them. The CDR3 sequence is 12 residues long. Germline-derived CDR1 and CDR2 are DFQATT and SNEGSKA (reference sequence). Written as DNA, the CDR3 is TGCAGTGCTAGAGGGGAGGCCTACGAGCAGTACTTC. Protein sequence: CSARGEAYEQYF.

This clonotype was detected many times. V is TRBV6-8 and J is TRBJ2-1, with D perhaps matching TRBD1 or TRBD2 (5 bases each). Germline assignment: CDR1 MNHGY and CDR2 SAAAGT. V gave up 2 bases and J gave up 5 bases, with 19 bases separating them. The CDR3 has 17 amino acids. DNA for the CDR3: TGTGCCAGCAGTTACAGGGCTGGGACCACCTTTAACAATGAGCAGTTCTTC. Its translation: CASSYRAGTTFNNEQFF.

The sample holds many counts of this clonotype. The gene calls are TRBV5-1 and TRBJ2-3; TRBD1 matches at 7 bases. Germline lookup yields CDR1 SGHRS and CDR2 YFSETQ. Trimming at V came to 5 bases and at J to 2 bases, leaving 8 bases not matched to a gene. The CDR3 extends over 15 amino acids. In DNA, the CDR3 is TGCGCCAGCAGGTCCGGGACAGATTTCACAGATACGCAGTATTTT. It encodes CASRSGTDFTDTQYF.